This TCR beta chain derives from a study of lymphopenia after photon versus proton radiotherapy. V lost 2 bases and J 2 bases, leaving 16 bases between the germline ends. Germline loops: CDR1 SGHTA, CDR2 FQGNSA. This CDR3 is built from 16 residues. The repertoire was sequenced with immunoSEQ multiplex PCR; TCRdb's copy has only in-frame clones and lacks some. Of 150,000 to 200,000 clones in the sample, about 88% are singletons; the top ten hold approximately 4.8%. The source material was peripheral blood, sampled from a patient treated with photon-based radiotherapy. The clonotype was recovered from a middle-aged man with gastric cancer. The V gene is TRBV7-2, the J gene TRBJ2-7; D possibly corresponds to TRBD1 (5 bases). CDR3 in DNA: TGTGCCAGCAGCTTACGGACGCACCCAGGGCCCTACGAGCAGTACTTC. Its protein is CASSLRTHPGPYEQYF.